The 5 T cell receptor beta chains listed next were all sequenced from one sample in a study of a mutant IDH1 vaccine in newly diagnosed glioma. No antigens are known for them. Generated by immunoSEQ multiplex PCR, the TCRdb table keeps only in-frame clones and is missing some. The sample has about 68,000 clones; approximately 81% are singletons. Regarding time point: week 35, safety follow-up. Every single dose of the vaccine, 300 ug of mutant IDH1 20-mer peptide, came with topical imiquimod. Sample: PBMCs, taken from a glioma patient whose treatment included an IDH1 peptide vaccine. All receptors derive from a man aged 18-30 years with glioma.

The rearrangement joins TRBV6-1 to TRBJ2-3, with D perhaps being TRBD1 or TRBD2 (5 bases each). The CDR3 sequence is 14 residues long. The V gene's germline CDR1 is MNHNS and CDR2 SASEGT. Trimming took 6 bases from V and 2 from J, leaving 12 bases between them. CDR3 protein: CASRRDQPTDTQYF. CDR3 in DNA: TGTGCCAGCAGGAGGGACCAGCCCACAGATACGCAGTATTTT.

V and J are TRBV27 and TRBJ2-1; 12 bases match TRBD2. Germline trimming cut 3 bases from V and 6 bases from J; bases unmatched to any gene: 6. Germline loops: CDR1 MNHEY, CDR2 SMNVEV (reference sequence). The CDR3 is 16 amino acids. The CDR3 spells CASSFGLAGSRNEQFF. CDR3 coding DNA: TGTGCCAGCAGTTTCGGACTAGCGGGAAGTCGCAATGAGCAGTTCTTC.

The J gene is TRBJ1-1, the V gene TRBV15; D is undetermined. The CDR3 is 17 amino acids. In germline, CDR1 is LNHNV, CDR2 YYDKDF (reference sequence). Trimming took off 0 bases at V and 0 bases at J, with 14 bases between the two ends. The CDR3 region is CATSRDLGIYMNTEAFF. The DNA of the CDR3 is TGTGCCACCAGCAGAGATTTGGGCATCTACATGAACACTGAAGCTTTCTTT.

The chain recombines TRBV5-5 with TRBJ2-7, with a tentative D call TRBD1 (5 bases). CDR1 and CDR2 from the germline V gene are SGHKS and YYEKEE (reference sequence). CDR3 length equals 14 residues. V gave up 4 bases and J gave up 5 bases, with 16 bases separating them. CDR3 protein: CASSLLQASHEQYF. The CDR3 bases are TGTGCCAGCAGCCTTCTACAGGCTTCGCACGAGCAGTACTTC.

CDR3 protein: CASSERRLGTDTQYF. CDR3 sequence (DNA): TGTGCCAGCAGCGAGCGCCGATTGGGAACAGATACGCAGTATTTT. The rearrangement uses TRBV9 and TRBJ2-3; D is uncertain. The CDR3 length is 15 residues. Germline V lookup: CDR1 SGDLS, CDR2 YYNGEE. The V and J ends lost 3 bases and 3 bases respectively, with 14 bases between them.